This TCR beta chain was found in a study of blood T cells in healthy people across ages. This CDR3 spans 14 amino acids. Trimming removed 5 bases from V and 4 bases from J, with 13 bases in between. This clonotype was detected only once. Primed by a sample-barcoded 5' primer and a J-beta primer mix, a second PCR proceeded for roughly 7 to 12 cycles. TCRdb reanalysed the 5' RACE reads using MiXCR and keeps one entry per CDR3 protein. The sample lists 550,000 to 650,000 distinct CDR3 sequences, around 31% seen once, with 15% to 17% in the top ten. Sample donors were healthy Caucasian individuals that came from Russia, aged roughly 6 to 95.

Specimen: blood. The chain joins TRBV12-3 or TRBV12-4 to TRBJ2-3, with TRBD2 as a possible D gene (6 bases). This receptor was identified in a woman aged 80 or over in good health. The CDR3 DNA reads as TGTGCCAGCAGTCGATCTAGCGATGCAGATACGCAGTATTTT. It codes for CASSRSSDADTQYF.